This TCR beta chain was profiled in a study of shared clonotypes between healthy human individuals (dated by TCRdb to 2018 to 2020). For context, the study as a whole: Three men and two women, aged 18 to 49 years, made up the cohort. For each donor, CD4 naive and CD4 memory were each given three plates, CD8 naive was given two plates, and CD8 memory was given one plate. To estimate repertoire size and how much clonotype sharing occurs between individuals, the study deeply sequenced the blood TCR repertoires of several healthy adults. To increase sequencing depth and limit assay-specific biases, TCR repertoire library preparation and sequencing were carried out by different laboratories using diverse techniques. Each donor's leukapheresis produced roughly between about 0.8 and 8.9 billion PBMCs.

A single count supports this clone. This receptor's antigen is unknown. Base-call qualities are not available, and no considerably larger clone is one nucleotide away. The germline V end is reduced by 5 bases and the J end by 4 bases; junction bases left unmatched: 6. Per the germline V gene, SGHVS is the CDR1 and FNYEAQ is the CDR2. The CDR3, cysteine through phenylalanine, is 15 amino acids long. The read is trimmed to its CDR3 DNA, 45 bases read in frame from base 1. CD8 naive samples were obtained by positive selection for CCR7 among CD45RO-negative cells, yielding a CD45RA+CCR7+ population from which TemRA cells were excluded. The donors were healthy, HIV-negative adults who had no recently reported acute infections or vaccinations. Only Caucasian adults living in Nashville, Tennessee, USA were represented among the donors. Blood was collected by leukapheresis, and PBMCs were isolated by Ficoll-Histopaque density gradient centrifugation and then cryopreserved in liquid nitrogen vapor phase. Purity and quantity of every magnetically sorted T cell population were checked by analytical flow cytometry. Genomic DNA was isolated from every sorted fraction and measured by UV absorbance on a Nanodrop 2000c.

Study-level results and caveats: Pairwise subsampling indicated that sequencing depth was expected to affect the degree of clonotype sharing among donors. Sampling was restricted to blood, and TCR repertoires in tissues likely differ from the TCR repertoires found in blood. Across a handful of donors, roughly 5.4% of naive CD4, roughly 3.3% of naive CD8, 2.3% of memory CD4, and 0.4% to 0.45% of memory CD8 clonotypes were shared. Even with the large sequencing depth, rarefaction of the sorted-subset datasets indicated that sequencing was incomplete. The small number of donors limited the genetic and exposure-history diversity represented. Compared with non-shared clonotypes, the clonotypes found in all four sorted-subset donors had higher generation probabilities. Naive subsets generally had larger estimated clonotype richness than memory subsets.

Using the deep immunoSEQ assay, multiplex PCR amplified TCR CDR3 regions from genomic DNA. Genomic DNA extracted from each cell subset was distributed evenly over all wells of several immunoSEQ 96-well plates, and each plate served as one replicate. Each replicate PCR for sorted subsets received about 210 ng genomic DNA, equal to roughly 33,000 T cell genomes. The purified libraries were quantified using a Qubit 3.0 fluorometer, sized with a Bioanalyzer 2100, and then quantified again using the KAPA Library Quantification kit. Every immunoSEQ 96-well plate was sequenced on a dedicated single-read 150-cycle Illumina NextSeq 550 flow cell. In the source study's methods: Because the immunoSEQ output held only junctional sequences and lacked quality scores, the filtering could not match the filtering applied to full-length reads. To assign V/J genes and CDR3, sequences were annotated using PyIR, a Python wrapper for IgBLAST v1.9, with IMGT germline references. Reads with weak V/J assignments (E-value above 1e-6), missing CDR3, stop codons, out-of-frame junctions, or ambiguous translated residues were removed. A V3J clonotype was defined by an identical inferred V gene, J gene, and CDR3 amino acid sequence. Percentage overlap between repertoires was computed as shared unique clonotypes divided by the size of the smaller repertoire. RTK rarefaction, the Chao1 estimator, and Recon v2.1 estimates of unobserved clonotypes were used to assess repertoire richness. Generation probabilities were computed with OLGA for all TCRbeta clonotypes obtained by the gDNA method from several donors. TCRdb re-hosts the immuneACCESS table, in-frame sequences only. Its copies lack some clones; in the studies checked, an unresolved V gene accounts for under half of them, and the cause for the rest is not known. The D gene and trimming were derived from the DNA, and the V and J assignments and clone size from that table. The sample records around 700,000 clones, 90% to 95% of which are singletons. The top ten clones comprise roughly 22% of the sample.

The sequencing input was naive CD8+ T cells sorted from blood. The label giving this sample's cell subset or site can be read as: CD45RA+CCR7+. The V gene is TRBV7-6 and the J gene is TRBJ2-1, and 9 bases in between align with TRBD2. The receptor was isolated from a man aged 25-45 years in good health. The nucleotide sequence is TGTGCCAGCAGCCCTGGGCGGGAGGGGTACAATGAGCAGTTCTTC. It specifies CASSPGREGYNEQFF.